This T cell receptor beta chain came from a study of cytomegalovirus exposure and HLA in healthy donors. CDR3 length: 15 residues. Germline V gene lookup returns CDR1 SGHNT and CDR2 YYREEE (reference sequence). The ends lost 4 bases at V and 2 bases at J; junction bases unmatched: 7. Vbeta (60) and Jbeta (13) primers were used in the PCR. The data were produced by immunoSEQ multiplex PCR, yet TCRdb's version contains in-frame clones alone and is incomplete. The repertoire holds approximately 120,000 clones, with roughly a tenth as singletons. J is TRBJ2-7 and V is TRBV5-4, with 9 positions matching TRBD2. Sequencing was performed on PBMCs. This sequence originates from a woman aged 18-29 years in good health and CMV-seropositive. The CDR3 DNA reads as TGTGCCAGCAGCGTATGGACTAGCGCTGCCTACGAGCAGTACTTC. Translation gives CASSVWTSAAYEQYF. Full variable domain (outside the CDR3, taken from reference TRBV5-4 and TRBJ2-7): ETGVTQSPTHLIKTRGQQVTLRCSSQSGHNTVSWYQQALGQGPQFIFQYYREEENGRGNFPPRFSGLQFPNYSSELNVNALELDDSALYLCASSVWTSAAYEQYFGPGTRLTVT.